A selection of T cell receptor beta chains follows, all from one sample in a study of T cell changes during pregnancy in multiple sclerosis. Generated by immunoSEQ multiplex PCR, the TCRdb table keeps only in-frame clones and is missing some. This repertoire shows roughly 50,000 clones, around 94% found once; its top ten account for 0.67%. The sequenced sample was CD4+ T cells from peripheral blood mononuclear cells, obtained in the third trimester of pregnancy. The receptor set was obtained from a female donor with multiple sclerosis, enrolled in a pregnancy study. The conserved cysteine and the conserved F or W are not part of the CDR3 here.

V: TRBV7-4; CDR3: ARLPTPRDSFLPYEQY
V: TRBV29-1; CDR3: SVLGAGGPSGELF
V: TRBV28; CDR3: ASSLAGQSYEQY
V: TRBV30; CDR3: AWSEVGAEQY
V: TRBV7-2; CDR3: ASSSGSQGQNGYT
V: TRBV5-1; CDR3: ASSLGLASTDTQY
V: TRBV19; CDR3: ASSNRQGGNEQF
V: TRBV5-1; CDR3: ASSPLRSSGATDTQY
V: TRBV10-3; CDR3: AIGQGHLGYEQY
V: TRBV30; CDR3: AWSPDYLSYNEQF
V: TRBV11-2; CDR3: ASRSGASESTDTQY
V: TRBV2; CDR3: AKGTAYGYT
V: TRBV19; CDR3: ASRGTAGGPYTGELF
V: TRBV19; CDR3: ASSIGGGGQMEQF
V: TRBV2; CDR3: ASSGMAGGFYNEQF
V: TRBV2; CDR3: ASRAAQETQY
V: TRBV10-3; CDR3: ATARQGTYEQY
V: TRBV15; CDR3: ATSRGGGGTSYEQY
V: TRBV7-2; CDR3: ASSLSRVGTEAF
V: TRBV27; CDR3: ASTQRGAGANVLT
V: TRBV7-2; CDR3: ASSLGGRAGGLSTDTQY
V: TRBV10-3; CDR3: AIRDTGQMNTEAF
V: TRBV5-1; CDR3: ASSLQGGTTEAF
V: TRBV6-1; CDR3: ASTLYSNQPQH
V: TRBV30; CDR3: AWTGQYNSPLH
V: TRBV18; CDR3: ASSTTGGNQPQH
V: TRBV28; CDR3: ASSLQNRGTEAF
V: TRBV18; CDR3: ASSPGQGEKDTQY
V: TRBV5-1; CDR3: ASSLEGAHTGELF